Sequencing of this T cell receptor beta chain was carried out in a study of blood T cells in healthy people across ages. Each of the donors had approximately 10 milliliters of peripheral blood drawn into EDTA-treated Vacutainer tubes. Each sample used at least 6.5 million PBMCs. In this sample, this clonotype turned up a few times. The second PCR ran about 6 to 11 cycles with a sample-barcoded 5' primer and J-beta primers. In TCRdb, the 5' RACE reads were re-called with MiXCR into one record per CDR3 protein. The sample comprises 800,000 to 1,300,000 distinct CDR3 sequences, approximately 25% of which are singletons, and approximately 0.75% rests with the top ten. These same data were also listed under a study on T cells of mothers and their children. From that study: Study donors consisted of a few healthy Caucasian mothers and their six children. Using the M1S primer, the second PCR added sample barcodes along with 2-4 random nucleotides.

The sample comprised blood. The clonotype was recovered from a girl aged 2-9 years in good health.

The CDR3 region is CASSRLGGEQETQYF. For the CDR3, the DNA is TGTGCCAGCAGCCGTCTCGGGGGAGAACAAGAGACCCAGTACTTC. The V and J genes are TRBV7-9 and TRBJ2-5, with D tentatively TRBD2 (6 bases). From germline, CDR1 is SEHNR and CDR2 FQNEAQ (reference sequence). CDR3 size: 15 residues. The V gene lost 5 bases and the J gene lost 2 bases, with 15 bases spanning the gap.